This TCR beta chain was recovered during a study of T cells after posttransplantation cyclophosphamide. Study conclusions and caveats: TRB clonality was highly associated with recipient CMV seropositivity and reactivation. Donor CD8+ memory clones often dominated recipient blood repertoires at later times. TRB overlap between skin or GI tissue T cells and blood was limited.

The CDR3 extends over 15 amino acids. The germline V gene encodes CDR1 MDHEN and CDR2 SYDVKM. V lost 2 bases and J 2 bases, leaving 10 bases between the germline ends. TCRdb's copy holds only in-frame clones and misses some; the assay was immunoSEQ multiplex PCR. This sample yields some 9,000 clones, of which about 85% are seen a single time; about 23% belongs to the top ten. Busulfan-fludarabine conditioning, marrow transplant, and cyclophosphamide on days +3 and +4 were administered. A remark on this clone: What it recognizes is unknown.

This receptor was taken from a female patient aged 35 to 55 who received an allogeneic stem cell transplant from an unrelated donor, was CMV-positive, and had no GVHD. Some T cells may trace back to the graft donor. The gene calls are TRBV28 and TRBJ1-5; TRBD1 is a possible D gene (5 bases). The sequencing used PBMCs, collected after allogeneic stem cell transplant with posttransplant cyclophosphamide. CDR3 sequence: CASSLGGEGNQPQHF. DNA for the CDR3: TGTGCCAGCAGTTTAGGAGGGGAGGGCAATCAGCCCCAGCATTTT.